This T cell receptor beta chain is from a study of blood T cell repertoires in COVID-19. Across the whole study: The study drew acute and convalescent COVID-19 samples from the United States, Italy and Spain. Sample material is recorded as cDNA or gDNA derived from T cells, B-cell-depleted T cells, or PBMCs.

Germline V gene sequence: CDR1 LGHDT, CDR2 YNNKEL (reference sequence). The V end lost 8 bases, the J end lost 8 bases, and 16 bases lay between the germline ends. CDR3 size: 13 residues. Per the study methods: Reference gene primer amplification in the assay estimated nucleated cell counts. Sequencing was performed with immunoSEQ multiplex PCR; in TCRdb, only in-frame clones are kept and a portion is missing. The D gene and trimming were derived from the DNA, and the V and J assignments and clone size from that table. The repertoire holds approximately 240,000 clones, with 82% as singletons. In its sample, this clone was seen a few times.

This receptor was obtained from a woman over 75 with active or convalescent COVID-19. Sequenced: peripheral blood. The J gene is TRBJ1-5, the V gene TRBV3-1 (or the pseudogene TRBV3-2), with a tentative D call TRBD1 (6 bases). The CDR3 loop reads CASSPSAGEPQHF. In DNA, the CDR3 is TGTGCCAGCTCACCAAGCGCAGGGGAGCCCCAGCATTTT.